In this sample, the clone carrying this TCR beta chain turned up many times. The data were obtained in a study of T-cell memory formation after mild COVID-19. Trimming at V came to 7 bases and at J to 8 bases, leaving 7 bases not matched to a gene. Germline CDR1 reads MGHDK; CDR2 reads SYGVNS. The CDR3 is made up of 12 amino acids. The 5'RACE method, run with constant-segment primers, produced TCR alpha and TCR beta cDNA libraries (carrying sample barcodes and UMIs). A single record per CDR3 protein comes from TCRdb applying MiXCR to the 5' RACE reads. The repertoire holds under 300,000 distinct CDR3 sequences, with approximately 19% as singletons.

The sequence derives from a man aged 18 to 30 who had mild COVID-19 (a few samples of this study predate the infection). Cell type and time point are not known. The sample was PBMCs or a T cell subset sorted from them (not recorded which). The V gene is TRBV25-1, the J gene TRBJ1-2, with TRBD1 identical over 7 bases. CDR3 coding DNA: TGTGCCAGCACTCCCCGAGGGGGCGGCTACACCTTC. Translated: CASTPRGGGYTF.